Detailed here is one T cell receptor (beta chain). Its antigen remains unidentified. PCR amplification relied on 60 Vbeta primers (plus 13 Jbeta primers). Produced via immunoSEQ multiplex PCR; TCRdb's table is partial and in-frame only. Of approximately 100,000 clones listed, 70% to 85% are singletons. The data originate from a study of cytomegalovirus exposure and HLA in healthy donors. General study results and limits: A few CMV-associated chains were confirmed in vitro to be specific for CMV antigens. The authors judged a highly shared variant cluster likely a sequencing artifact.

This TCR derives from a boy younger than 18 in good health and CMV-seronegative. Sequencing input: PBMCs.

The chain's CDR3 is CASSLRQILADTQYF. For the CDR3, the DNA is TGTGCCAGCAGCTTACGACAAATTCTGGCAGATACGCAGTATTTT. The genes are TRBV7-2 and TRBJ2-3; no clear D gene. CDR3 length: 15 residues. V shed 2 bases and J shed 4 bases, with 13 bases lying between them. Germline assignment: CDR1 SGHTA and CDR2 FQGNSA.